One and the same sample provided the 31 T cell receptor beta chains below, sequenced in a study of regulatory T cells in long-lasting Graves disease. Construction of the TCR beta libraries employed iRepertoire HTBI primers in conjunction with Arm-PCR of CDR3 regions. Each CDR3 protein is one row after TCRdb ran MiXCR on the multiplex PCR reads. Of 550,000 to 600,000 distinct CDR3 sequences listed, roughly 15% are singletons. Indicated time point: newly diagnosed GD, antithyroid drugs for less than 3 months. PBMC-derived RNA was used for the TCR library. These same data were also listed under a study on T cells in Graves' hyperthyroidism and ophthalmopathy.

Sample: peripheral blood mononuclear cells (PBMCs), taken at new diagnosis, from a patient treated with antithyroid drugs. These receptors were obtained from a man aged 18 to 35 with Graves disease.

The gene calls are TRBV11-2 and TRBJ2-5; D is unresolved. The CDR3 spans 11 residues. CDR1 SGHAT and CDR2 FQNNGV come from the germline V gene. Deletions cut 3 bases from V and 6 bases from J, with 5 bases between. CDR3 sequence (DNA): TGTGCCAGCAGCTTTGGGAAGACCCAGTACTTC. This codes for CASSFGKTQYF.

The rearrangement joins TRBV29-1 to TRBJ1-1, with D hard to call. Germline CDR1 SQVTM, CDR2 ANQGSEA. The CDR3 runs to 12 residues. V lost 6 bases and J lost 3, with 11 bases in between. This chain's CDR3 is CSVDKIYTEAFF. The CDR3 bases are TGCAGCGTAGACAAGATATACACTGAAGCTTTCTTT.

This clonotype was counted only a few times. The J gene is TRBJ1-5, the V gene TRBV5-1; TRBD1 might be the D (5 bases). The CDR3 runs 13 residues. CDR1 SGHRS and CDR2 YFSETQ come from the germline V gene. V lost 3 bases, J lost 4 bases, and 8 bases lay in between. CDR3 sequence: CASSSGPNQPQHF. In nucleotides, the CDR3 is TGCGCCAGCAGCTCGGGACCGAATCAGCCCCAGCATTTT.

The V gene is TRBV5-1, the J gene TRBJ2-1; 10 bases align to TRBD2. Germline CDR1 is SGHRS and CDR2 is YFSETQ. The CDR3 totals 16 residues. J was trimmed by 2 bases and V by 4 bases; bases with no gene match: 6. CDR3: CASSLDLAGAYNEQFF. The CDR3 DNA follows: TGCGCCAGCAGCCTCGATCTAGCGGGAGCCTACAATGAGCAGTTCTTC.

In this sample, this clonotype turned up many times. The chain links TRBV27 to TRBJ2-7, with 12 positions matching TRBD2. CDR1 is MNHEY, CDR2 SMNVEV, per germline (reference sequence). The V gene end was trimmed by 2 bases and the J gene end by 9 bases; junction bases not matched to a gene: 11. The CDR3 contains 16 residues. This CDR3 reads CASSLRLAGVGNRQYF. CDR3 coding DNA: TGTGCCAGCAGTTTACGACTAGCGGGAGTTGGTAATAGGCAGTACTTC.

This clonotype was seen a few times. The chain is built from TRBV5-4 and TRBJ2-3; TRBD2 matches at 12 bases. The CDR3 runs 18 residues. V was clipped by 0 bases and J by 4 bases; unmatched bases: 9. Germline V gene sequence: CDR1 SGHNT, CDR2 YYREEE (reference sequence). The CDR3 reads CASSLGLAGEVRADTQYF. The CDR3 DNA reads as TGTGCCAGCAGCTTGGGACTAGCGGGAGAAGTCAGGGCAGATACGCAGTATTTT.

In its sample, this clonotype was seen a few times. The V call is TRBV7-9, the J call TRBJ2-6; a weak D match, TRBD2 (5 bases). V gave up 5 bases and J gave up 2 bases, with 16 bases separating them. CDR3 length: 17 residues. CDR1 SEHNR and CDR2 FQNEAQ come from the germline V gene (reference sequence). CDR3 loop: CASSPRTLGPGANVLTF. CDR3 DNA sequence: TGTGCCAGCAGCCCGAGGACTCTAGGGCCTGGGGCCAACGTCCTGACTTTC.

This chain uses TRBV6-9 with TRBJ1-5; TRBD1 agrees at 7 bases. Germline values: CDR1 MNHGY, CDR2 SVAAGI. V shed 2 bases and J 4 bases; nucleotides not matched to a gene: 2. This CDR3 spans 14 amino acids. This CDR3 reads CASSYGTENQPQHF. CDR3 nucleotides: TGTGCCAGCAGTTATGGGACAGAAAATCAGCCCCAGCATTTT.

This clonotype has a count of ten or more. DNA for the CDR3: TGCGCCAGCAGCCCAGCTGGGTTAGGCGAGCAGTACTTC. It yields the protein CASSPAGLGEQYF. The V call is TRBV5-1, the J call TRBJ2-7; D is undetermined. CDR1 and CDR2 (germline): SGHRS, YFSETQ. The length of the CDR3 is 13 residues. The V end lost 4 bases, the J end lost 6 bases, and 14 bases lay between the germline ends.

This clonotype came up a few times. V usage is TRBV12-3 or TRBV12-4 and J usage is TRBJ2-1, with 15 nucleotides matching TRBD2. This CDR3 comprises 15 residues. V shed 8 bases and J 9 bases; nucleotides not matched to a gene: 8. The CDR3 sequence: CASYPGTSGRREQFF. CDR3 nucleotides: TGTGCCAGCTATCCCGGGACTAGCGGGAGGCGTGAGCAGTTCTTC.

A few counts support this clonotype. The gene calls are TRBV20-1 and TRBJ2-3; 10 bases map to TRBD2. Germline assignment: CDR1 DFQATT and CDR2 SNEGSKA (reference sequence). This CDR3 has 15 residues. Trimming at V came to 3 bases and at J to 0 bases, leaving 3 bases not matched to a gene. The DNA of the CDR3 is TGCAGTGCTAGTGGAGCGGGAGGGAGCACAGATACGCAGTATTTT. Protein: CSASGAGGSTDTQYF.

This chain joins TRBV11-1 and TRBJ1-1, with D perhaps matching TRBD1 (5 bases). V lost 2 bases to trimming and J lost 8 bases, with 21 bases between them. Germline-derived CDR1 and CDR2 are SGHAT and FQDESV (reference sequence). The CDR3 is 16 amino acids. The CDR3 is CASSLNSLGRDPEAFF. For the CDR3, the DNA is TGTGCCAGCAGCTTAAATTCGCTCGGCAGGGACCCCGAAGCTTTCTTT. The full variable domain, its missing parts supplied by reference TRBV11-1 and TRBJ1-1, is EAEVAQSPRYKITEKSQAVAFWCDPISGHATLYWYRQILGQGPELLVQFQDESVVDDSQLPKDRFSAERLKGVDSTLKIQPAELGDSAMYLCASSLNSLGRDPEAFFGQGTRLTVV.

With regard to this clonotype: A much more abundant neighbour one base away suggests this may be a read error. CDR3 bases: TGTGCCAGCAGATCGAACCCGGGCAGGGGCTTGAGAGGCTACACCTTC. Its protein product is CASRSNPGRGLRGYTF. This chain uses TRBV2 with TRBJ2-7; possible D gene TRBD1, 6 bases. The DNA matches TRBJ1-2 better at its end, which makes the J call doubtful. Germline CDR1 and CDR2: SNHLY and FYNNEI. The CDR3 contains 16 residues.

This clonotype was counted many times. The gene calls are TRBV5-6 and TRBJ2-7, with no clear D. Trimming left V 0 bases short and J 5 bases short, with 9 bases between. From germline, CDR1 is SGHDT and CDR2 YYEEEE. The CDR3 sequence is 13 residues long. CDR3 nucleotide sequence: TGTGCCAGCAGCTTGGTGTCTGCAGACGAGCAGTACTTC. Encoded protein: CASSLVSADEQYF.

The chain combines TRBV5-1 with TRBJ1-2; D might be TRBD1 (6 bases). The V end was cut by 4 bases, the J end by 3 bases, with 16 bases between. The CDR3 extends over 15 amino acids. Germline V CDR1 and CDR2: SGHRS, YFSETQ. CDR3 sequence (DNA): TGCGCCAGCAGCGCCTTGCTTAGGGGGGACTATGGCTACACCTTC. Protein: CASSALLRGDYGYTF.

This clonotype was observed at least ten times. The CDR3 DNA reads TGTGCCAGCAGCCTATCGGCGTCTTGGGGCTACACCTTC. Protein product: CASSLSASWGYTF. This chain connects TRBV3-1 to TRBJ1-2; D is unresolved. V was pared by 4 bases and J by 8 bases, with 14 bases between. Looked up from germline, CDR1 is LGHDT and CDR2 is YNNKEL (reference sequence). The CDR3 is 13 amino acids.

Note on this clonotype: Possible read error: a much larger clone is one base away. The CDR3 sequence: CASSDLAGFYEQHF. For the CDR3, the DNA is TGTGCCAGCAGCGATCTAGCGGGATTCTACGAGCAGCACTTC. The chain links TRBV6-1 to TRBJ2-7, with 9 bases that match TRBD2. CDR3 length equals 14 residues. The germline V gene has CDR1 MNHNS and CDR2 SASEGT.

In this sample, this clonotype turned up a few times. V and J are TRBV7-9 and TRBJ2-5; perhaps TRBD2 as D (7 bases). V dropped 8 bases and J dropped 4 bases, with 14 bases sitting between them. This CDR3 is 13 amino acids long. Germline V gene lookup returns CDR1 SEHNR and CDR2 FQNEAQ (reference sequence). CDR3 residues: CASWGGAGETQYF. The CDR3 DNA reads TGTGCCAGCTGGGGGGGGGCAGGAGAGACCCAGTACTTC.

Written as DNA, the CDR3 is TGCAGCGTTGATTCGGGCAGGGGGCATAGCACAGATACGCAGTATTTT. Translating gives CSVDSGRGHSTDTQYF. The genes are TRBV29-1 and TRBJ2-3; TRBD1 matches at 8 bases. V lost 3 bases, J lost 0 bases, and 8 bases stayed unmatched. The germline V gene has CDR1 SQVTM and CDR2 ANQGSEA. The CDR3 covers 16 residues.

Many counts were recorded for this clonotype. The gene calls are TRBV2 and TRBJ2-1, with a weak D call TRBD2 (6 bases). Germline V gene lookup returns CDR1 SNHLY and CDR2 FYNNEI. The CDR3 consists of 14 residues. The V and J ends lost 2 bases and 8 bases respectively, with 13 bases between them. CDR3 sequence reads: CASSESGLNDEQFF. The CDR3 bases are TGTGCCAGCAGTGAAAGCGGACTAAACGATGAGCAGTTCTTC.

This chain connects TRBV30 to TRBJ2-3, with TRBD2 as a possible D gene (6 bases). CDR1 is GTSNPN, CDR2 SVGIG, per germline (reference sequence). Trimming removed 5 bases from V and 6 bases from J, with 15 bases in between. The CDR3 contains 13 residues. The CDR3 is CAWGRDSLDTQYF. CDR3 sequence (DNA): TGTGCCTGGGGACGGGACTCCCTCGATACGCAGTATTTT.

In this sample, this clonotype turned up many times. J is TRBJ1-1 and V is TRBV20-1; D is possibly TRBD1 (5 bases). Germline V gene sequence: CDR1 DFQATT, CDR2 SNEGSKA (reference sequence). The CDR3 loop spans 14 amino acids. V was shortened by 5 bases and J by 0 bases, with 13 bases between the two germline ends. The CDR3 spells CSARLDSLNTEAFF. The CDR3 DNA reads TGCAGTGCTCGCCTAGACAGCCTGAACACTGAAGCTTTCTTT.

This clonotype occurred many times. This chain joins TRBV5-1 and TRBJ2-1, with D unclear. The germline V gene has CDR1 SGHRS and CDR2 YFSETQ. Trimming took off 4 bases at V and 8 bases at J, with 10 bases between the two ends. The CDR3 has 12 residues. CDR3 nucleotide sequence: TGCGCCAGCAGCAGATTTCCCTATGAGCAGTTCTTC. It codes for CASSRFPYEQFF.

At least ten counts were recorded for this clonotype. The V gene is TRBV2, the J gene TRBJ1-5, with 8 nucleotides matching TRBD1. CDR1 is SNHLY and CDR2 is FYNNEI in the germline V gene. Germline trimming cut 3 bases from V and 6 bases from J; bases unmatched to any gene: 4. The CDR3 runs 14 residues. The CDR3, as DNA: TGTGCCAGCAGTGAGAGGACAGGGATTCAGCCCCAGCATTTT. This codes for CASSERTGIQPQHF.

This clonotype was seen more than once but under ten times. The genes are TRBV20-1 and TRBJ2-7; D ambiguous. Germline lookup yields CDR1 DFQATT and CDR2 SNEGSKA (reference sequence). Trimming pared 1 base from V and 1 base from J, leaving 14 bases between. CDR3 length: 15 residues. CDR3 sequence reads: CSARGQRRASYEQYF. The CDR3 DNA sequence: TGCAGTGCTAGAGGGCAGCGTCGGGCTTCCTACGAGCAGTACTTC.

The table lists this clonotype with many counts. This chain links TRBV10-3 with TRBJ2-6; D might be TRBD1 (6 bases). The germline V gene has CDR1 ENHRY and CDR2 SYGVKD. V was trimmed by 6 bases and J by 0 bases, leaving 9 bases between them. This CDR3 has 15 amino acids. In nucleotides, the CDR3 is TGTGCCATCAGGGACAGCAACTCTGGGGCCAACGTCCTGACTTTC. This encodes CAIRDSNSGANVLTF.

This clonotype was seen only a few times. The chain combines TRBV5-6 with TRBJ1-6, with D unclear. The CDR3 contains 12 residues. CDR1 and CDR2 (germline): SGHDT, YYEEEE. The V end was cut by 1 base, the J end by 9 bases, with 5 bases between. The CDR3 reads CASSLPGSPLHF. Here the CDR3 DNA reads TGTGCCAGCAGCTTGCCGGGTTCACCCCTCCACTTT.

The J gene is TRBJ2-7, the V gene TRBV27; 8 bases agree with TRBD1. Germline lookup yields CDR1 MNHEY and CDR2 SMNVEV (reference sequence). The CDR3 covers 14 residues. Losses at the gene ends were 5 bases for V and 4 bases for J; bases not matched to a gene: 7. The CDR3 DNA follows: TGTGCCAGCAGTCCCCGGACAGGGAGGTACGAGCAGTACTTC. This encodes CASSPRTGRYEQYF.

V usage is TRBV5-5 and J usage is TRBJ2-3; no definite D call. This CDR3 comprises 16 residues. Germline V gene lookup returns CDR1 SGHKS and CDR2 YYEKEE (reference sequence). The V and J ends lost 0 bases and 0 bases respectively, with 11 bases between them. The CDR3 DNA reads TGTGCCAGCAGCTTGGTGGTAACAGCTAGCACAGATACGCAGTATTTT. Protein sequence: CASSLVVTASTDTQYF.

This clonotype was recorded at least ten times. The J gene is TRBJ1-5, the V gene TRBV28; TRBD1 agrees at 9 bases. Germline-derived CDR1 and CDR2 are MDHEN and SYDVKM. CDR3 length: 14 amino acids. V dropped 4 bases and J dropped 2; count of bases not matched to a gene: 0. The CDR3 nucleotides are TGTGCCAGCAGTTGGGACAGGGGCAATCAGCCCCAGCATTTT. Its protein is CASSWDRGNQPQHF.

V is TRBV6-1 and J is TRBJ2-7; D gene uncertain. There are 13 residues in the CDR3. The germline CDR1 and CDR2 sequences are MNHNS and SASEGT. The V end lost 3 bases, the J end lost 4 bases, and 10 bases lay between the germline ends. The DNA for the CDR3 is TGTGCCAGCAGTGATTGGTCCCGTTACGAGCAGTACTTC. Translating it yields CASSDWSRYEQYF.